This TCR beta chain is drawn from a study of blood T cell repertoires in COVID-19. The CDR3 extends over 13 amino acids. V lost 3 bases and J 11 bases, leaving 14 bases between the germline ends. In germline, CDR1 is MNHEY, CDR2 SVGAGI. Using immunoSEQ multiplex PCR, the repertoire was profiled, and TCRdb retains in-frame clones only, with some absent. The sample shows 200,000 to 300,000 clones, 65% to 90% of them seen only once. The clonotype originates from a man aged 35 to 55 who had recovered from COVID-19. Sequencing was carried out using peripheral blood. The V call is TRBV6-5, the J call TRBJ1-3; D not certain. CDR3 DNA sequence: TGTGCCAGCAGTTATGTCGGGAGTTTCGCCATATATTTT. Translated, it gives CASSYVGSFAIYF.